The 26 T cell receptor beta chains below all came from one sample that was sequenced in a study of cytotoxic CD8 clonotypes in ibrutinib-treated CLL. Some clones are missing from TCRdb's copy, which holds only in-frame ones; the method was immunoSEQ multiplex PCR. The repertoire has over 95,000 clones, 58% of them found once; the top ten carry approximately 35%. The starting material was PBMCs, obtained after 24 months of ibrutinib treatment. The source of these receptors is a human donor with chronic lymphocytic leukemia.

This clone was seen a few times. The chain carries TRBV7-2 and TRBJ2-1; the D gene is possibly TRBD1 (5 bases). In germline, CDR1 is SGHTA, CDR2 FQGNSA. The CDR3 has 15 residues. The V gene lost 3 bases and the J gene lost 6 bases, with 15 bases spanning the gap. The CDR3 DNA sequence: TGTGCCAGCAGCTTCCCCCCCCGGCAGGGCAATGAGCAGTTCTTC. Its translation: CASSFPPRQGNEQFF.

This chain connects TRBV25-1 to TRBJ1-2; TRBD1 might be the D (5 bases). Trimming removed 4 bases from V and 8 bases from J, with 8 bases in between. Germline loops: CDR1 MGHDK, CDR2 SYGVNS. The CDR3 extends over 11 amino acids. The CDR3 is CASSVGVGYTF. The CDR3 region has the DNA TGTGCCAGCAGTGTGGGGGTGGGCTACACCTTC.

This clone was picked up a small number of times. The V call is TRBV6-5, the J call TRBJ2-4; no reliable D call. The CDR3 length is 13 residues. With 7 bases removed from V and 9 bases from J, the gap between germline ends came to 16 bases. Germline V gene lookup returns CDR1 MNHEY and CDR2 SVGAGI. The CDR3 DNA reads TGTGCCAGCAAGTCTGACTCACTGGGCATTCAGTACTTC. Protein product: CASKSDSLGIQYF.

J is TRBJ2-3 and V is TRBV9; no clear D. The CDR3 covers 14 residues. V lost 0 bases to trimming and J lost 0 bases, with 5 bases between them. The germline gives CDR1 SGDLS, CDR2 YYNGEE. CDR3 region: CASSVARSTDTQYF. CDR3 DNA sequence: TGTGCCAGCAGCGTAGCGAGGAGCACAGATACGCAGTATTTT.

The chain employs TRBV27 and TRBJ2-6; 9 nucleotides line up with TRBD1. V dropped 6 bases and J dropped 3; count of bases not matched to a gene: 6. The CDR3 is made up of 16 amino acids. Germline assignment: CDR1 MNHEY and CDR2 SMNVEV (reference sequence). For the CDR3, the DNA is TGTGCCAGCAGGAACAGGGGGCGAGGTGGGGCCAACGTCCTGACTTTC. Translating it yields CASRNRGRGGANVLTF.

There are a few counts of this clone. The V call is TRBV27, the J call TRBJ2-3, with 9 bases identical to TRBD2. The V gene end was trimmed by 7 bases and the J gene end by 0 bases; junction bases not matched to a gene: 5. The CDR3 sequence is 15 residues long. Germline CDR1 and CDR2: MNHEY and SMNVEV (reference sequence). The CDR3 sequence is CASTSGATSTDTQYF. The CDR3 nucleotides are TGTGCCAGCACTAGCGGGGCCACCAGCACAGATACGCAGTATTTT.

The genes are TRBV2 and TRBJ2-6; D gene unclear. The CDR3 has 15 amino acids. Trimming shortened V by 3 bases and J by 0 bases, and 6 bases separated the two germline ends. The V gene's germline CDR1 is SNHLY and CDR2 FYNNEI. The CDR3 reads CASSDGYSGANVLTF. The CDR3 DNA is TGTGCCAGCAGTGACGGGTACTCTGGGGCCAACGTCCTGACTTTC.

This clone turned up a few times. V and J are TRBV30 and TRBJ2-7; 7 nucleotides align to TRBD2. The CDR3 spans 13 residues. Germline-derived CDR1 and CDR2 are GTSNPN and SVGIG (reference sequence). Here the CDR3 reads CARTRDQTYEQYF. The CDR3, as DNA: TGTGCTAGGACTAGGGACCAGACCTACGAGCAGTACTTC.

The V call is TRBV10-3, the J call TRBJ1-1; 7 bases are shared with TRBD1. V gave up 8 bases and J gave up 2 bases; unmatched junction bases: 5. CDR1 and CDR2 (germline): ENHRY, SYGVKD. The CDR3 runs to 13 residues. The CDR3 is CAISGQANTEAFF. The CDR3 bases are TGTGCCATCTCAGGACAGGCCAACACTGAAGCTTTCTTT.

This clone has only a few counts. The DNA of the CDR3 is TGTGCCAGCAGCTCCCTGCCGGGGATGGCAGATACGCAGTATTTT. It translates to CASSSLPGMADTQYF. The J gene is TRBJ2-3, the V gene TRBV7-7; a weak D match, TRBD2 (5 bases). Germline values: CDR1 SSHAT, CDR2 FNYEAQ (reference sequence). Between the trimmed V and J ends, which lost 4 bases and 4 bases, there was a span of 15 bases. CDR3 length equals 15 residues.

The rearrangement joins TRBV30 to TRBJ1-4, with 7 bases that match TRBD1. The CDR3 consists of 14 residues. After removal of 0 bases from V and 8 bases from J, the junction contained 6 bases not matched to a gene. The germline V gene encodes CDR1 GTSNPN and CDR2 SVGIG (reference sequence). The CDR3 sequence: CAWSVGDRREKLFF. DNA for the CDR3: TGTGCCTGGAGTGTAGGGGACAGAAGGGAAAAACTGTTTTTT.

V and J are TRBV30 and TRBJ2-1; TRBD1 might be the D (6 bases). The CDR3 is made up of 11 amino acids. Germline CDR1 and CDR2: GTSNPN and SVGIG (reference sequence). The V gene lost 5 bases and the J gene lost 9 bases, with 11 bases spanning the gap. In DNA form, the CDR3 reads TGTGCCTGGTGGACAGCGAGTGAGCAGTTCTTC. It translates to CAWWTASEQFF.

V usage is TRBV30 and J usage is TRBJ1-3, with unresolved D. Germline V gene data show CDR1 as GTSNPN and CDR2 as SVGIG (reference sequence). The CDR3 spans 11 residues. The V and J ends lost 3 bases and 3 bases respectively, with 3 bases between them. CDR3 nucleotide sequence: TGTGCCTGGAGGGATGGAAACACCATATATTTT. Amino acid sequence: CAWRDGNTIYF.

This clone was observed a handful of times. The DNA of the CDR3 is TGTGCCAGCAGCGAGCCCCCCAGCGGGGGGTACACCGGGGAGCTGTTTTTT. As protein: CASSEPPSGGYTGELFF. V is TRBV9 and J is TRBJ2-2; 9 nucleotides line up with TRBD2. Germline V gene sequence: CDR1 SGDLS, CDR2 YYNGEE. V dropped 3 bases and J dropped 3; count of bases not matched to a gene: 9. There are 17 residues in the CDR3. Using reference TRBV9 and TRBJ2-2 for the parts outside the CDR3, the full variable domain is DSGVTQTPKHLITATGQRVTLRCSPRSGDLSVYWYQQSLDQGLQFLIQYYNGEERAKGNILERFSAQQFPDLHSELNLSSLELGDSALYFCASSEPPSGGYTGELFFGEGSRLTVL.

CDR3 in DNA: TGTGCCAGCAGCTTACAGGCAGGGGTGACTGAAGCTTTCTTT. This gives the protein CASSLQAGVTEAFF. The rearrangement uses TRBV7-3 and TRBJ1-1; D perhaps matches TRBD1 (6 bases). Germline V gene lookup returns CDR1 SGHTA and CDR2 FQGTGA. Trimming took 2 bases from V and 5 from J, leaving 12 bases between them. This CDR3 comprises 14 residues.

The chain has TRBV19 and TRBJ2-2, with 10 bases lining up with TRBD2. The length of the CDR3 is 16 residues. Germline V lookup: CDR1 LNHDA, CDR2 SQIVND (reference sequence). Unmatched junction bases numbered 6, after V lost 2 bases and J lost 6 bases. The CDR3 loop reads CASSIPGLAQSGELFF. CDR3 in DNA: TGTGCCAGTAGTATACCGGGACTAGCGCAATCCGGGGAGCTGTTTTTT.

The J gene is TRBJ1-1, the V gene TRBV9; no firm D call. The CDR3 consists of 13 residues. In germline, CDR1 is SGDLS, CDR2 YYNGEE. V shed 1 base and J shed 8 bases, with 12 bases lying between them. Here the CDR3 DNA reads TGTGCCAGCAGCGTAAGGGAAATGGGGGAAGCTTTCTTT. Amino acid sequence: CASSVREMGEAFF.

This chain connects TRBV6-5 to TRBJ1-2; D perhaps matches TRBD1 (6 bases). CDR1 and CDR2 (germline): MNHEY, SVGAGI. Trimming took 8 bases from V and 0 from J, leaving 13 bases between them. The CDR3 length is 14 residues. The CDR3 loop reads CASSTGQPNYGYTF. The CDR3 DNA follows: TGTGCCAGCTCCACGGGACAACCTAACTATGGCTACACCTTC.

V usage is TRBV7-2 and J usage is TRBJ2-3; D is ambiguous. Germline values: CDR1 SGHTA, CDR2 FQGNSA. This CDR3 region has 12 residues. Trimming removed 5 bases at V and 6 bases at J, with 9 bases between. CDR3 in amino acids: CASSPTQDTQYF. CDR3 DNA sequence: TGTGCCAGCAGCCCCACTCAGGATACGCAGTATTTT.

The chain couples TRBV14 to TRBJ2-1, with D possibly matching TRBD2 (7 bases). The germline V gene encodes CDR1 SGHDN and CDR2 FVKESK. The length of the CDR3 is 17 residues. Trimming removed 0 bases at V and 8 bases at J, with 20 bases between. Written as DNA, the CDR3 is TGTGCCAGCAGCCAAGATCACGGATTAACAGGGAGGGATGAGCAGTTCTTC. This sequence encodes CASSQDHGLTGRDEQFF.

Of note for this clone: A read error is possible here, since a much larger clone lies one base away. The V and J genes are TRBV9 and TRBJ2-5, with 12 bases that match TRBD2. This CDR3 contains 15 residues. Germline V gives CDR1 SGDLS, CDR2 YYNGEE. V was pared by 1 base and J by 2 bases, with 0 bases of the junction left unmatched. The CDR3 loop is CASSVLAGGQETQYF. CDR3 DNA: TGTGCCAGCAGCGTACTAGCGGGGGGGCAAGAGACCCAGTACTTC. Full variable domain (remainder filled in from reference TRBV9 and TRBJ2-5): DSGVTQTPKHLITATGQRVTLRCSPRSGDLSVYWYQQSLDQGLQFLIQYYNGEERAKGNILERFSAQQFPDLHSELNLSSLELGDSALYFCASSVLAGGQETQYFGPGTRLLVL.

V and J are TRBV4-3 and TRBJ2-1, with D tentatively TRBD1 or TRBD2 (5 bases each). CDR3 size: 15 residues. V lost 4 bases and J lost 8, with 18 bases in between. From germline, CDR1 is LGHNA and CDR2 YSLEER. CDR3 sequence (DNA): TGCGCCAGCAGCCCGGACAAGGACTTGGGCTATGAGCAGTTCTTC. It codes for CASSPDKDLGYEQFF.

The gene calls are TRBV27 and TRBJ2-2; D is possibly TRBD1 or TRBD2 (5 bases each). The CDR3 runs 19 residues. Trimming pared 0 bases from V and 4 bases from J, leaving 21 bases between. CDR1 and CDR2 from the germline V gene are MNHEY and SMNVEV (reference sequence). The CDR3 DNA is TGTGCCAGCAGTTTATCATCGGTCGGGGCCCTAAAGGGCACCGGGGAGCTGTTTTTT. It translates to CASSLSSVGALKGTGELFF.

This chain connects TRBV2 to TRBJ2-3, with TRBD1 as a possible D gene (6 bases). Trimming cost V 10 bases and J 0 bases, with 20 bases left between them. Germline CDR1 is SNHLY and CDR2 is FYNNEI. CDR3 length equals 16 residues. CDR3 bases: TGTGCCACCTTAGGGTGGACAGTCTCTAGCACAGATACGCAGTATTTT. Translated: CATLGWTVSSTDTQYF.

CDR3 sequence (DNA): TGCAGCGCCCAAGGGACAGGGGGCCACGAGCAGTACTTC. Protein: CSAQGTGGHEQYF. This chain links TRBV29-1 with TRBJ2-7, with 12 nucleotides matching TRBD1. The junction had 6 bases not matched to a gene; V was cut back by 7 bases and J by 5 bases. The V gene's germline CDR1 is SQVTM and CDR2 ANQGSEA. The CDR3 length is 13 residues.

V is TRBV6-5 and J is TRBJ2-7; possibly TRBD1 or TRBD2 for D (5 bases each). V lost 7 bases, J lost 4 bases, and 17 bases lay in between. The germline gives CDR1 MNHEY, CDR2 SVGAGI. This CDR3 is built from 14 residues. CDR3 nucleotide sequence: TGTGCCAGCACTTCCCGGGACGGTAATTACGAGCAGTACTTC. This codes for CASTSRDGNYEQYF.